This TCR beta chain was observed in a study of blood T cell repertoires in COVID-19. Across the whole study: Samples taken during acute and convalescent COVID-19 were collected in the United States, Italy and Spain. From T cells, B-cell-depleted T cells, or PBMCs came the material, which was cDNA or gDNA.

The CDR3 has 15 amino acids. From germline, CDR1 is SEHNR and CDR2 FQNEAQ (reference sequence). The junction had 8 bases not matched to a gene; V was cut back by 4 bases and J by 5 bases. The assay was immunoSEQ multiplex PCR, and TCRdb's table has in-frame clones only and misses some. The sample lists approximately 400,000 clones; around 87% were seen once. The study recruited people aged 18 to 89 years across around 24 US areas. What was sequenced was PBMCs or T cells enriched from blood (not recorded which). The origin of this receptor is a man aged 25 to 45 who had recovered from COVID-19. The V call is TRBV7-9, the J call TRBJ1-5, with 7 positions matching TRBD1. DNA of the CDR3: TGTGCCAGCAGCTCAGACAGGGAACAGGATCAGCCCCAGCATTTT. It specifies CASSSDREQDQPQHF.